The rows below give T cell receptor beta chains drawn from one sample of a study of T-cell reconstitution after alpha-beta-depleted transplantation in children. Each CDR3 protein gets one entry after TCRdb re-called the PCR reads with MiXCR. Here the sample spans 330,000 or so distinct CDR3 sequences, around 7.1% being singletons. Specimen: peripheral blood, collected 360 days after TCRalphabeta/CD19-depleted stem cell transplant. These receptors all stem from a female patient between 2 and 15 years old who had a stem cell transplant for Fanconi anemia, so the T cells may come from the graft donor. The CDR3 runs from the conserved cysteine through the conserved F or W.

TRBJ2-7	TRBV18	CASSPGSYEQYF
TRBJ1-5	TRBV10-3	CAIPWSTGGRQPQHF
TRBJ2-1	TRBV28	CASSSRKSSYNEQFF
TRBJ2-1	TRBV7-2	CASSLYFGGQGYNEQFF
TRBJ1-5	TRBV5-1	CASSPPGQGRPDQPQHF
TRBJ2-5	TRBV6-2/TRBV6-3	CASSYHRETQYF
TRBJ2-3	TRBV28	CASSSTGEPADTQYF
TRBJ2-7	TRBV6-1	CASSEFRFRDDEQYF
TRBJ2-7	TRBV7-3	CASSSDGYEQYF
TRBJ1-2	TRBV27	CASGVVPGQGYGYTF
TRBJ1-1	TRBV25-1	CASSPIGSGFRTEAFF
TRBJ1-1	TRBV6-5	CASSYLGGTEAFF
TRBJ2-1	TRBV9	CASSAGLRYLNEQFF
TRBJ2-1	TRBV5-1	CASTWRGGHNEQFF
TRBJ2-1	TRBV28	CASSTRTGFIATNEQFF
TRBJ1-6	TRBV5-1	CASMSGSYNSPLHF
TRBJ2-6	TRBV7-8	CASSLVQGFGANVLTF
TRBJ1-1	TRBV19	CASSIGGLDTEAFF
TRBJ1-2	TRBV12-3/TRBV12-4	CASRIDSPNYGYTF
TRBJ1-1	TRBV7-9	CASSVNRGNTEAFF
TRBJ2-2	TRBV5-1	CASSSAGGNGELFF
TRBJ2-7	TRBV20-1	CSARVWGGLNEQYF
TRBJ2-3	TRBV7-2	CASSIWDRGTDTQYF
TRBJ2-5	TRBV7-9	CASDVGTGKETQYF
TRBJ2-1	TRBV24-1	CATSDFGPGVNEQFF
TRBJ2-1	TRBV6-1	CASRAGTSGSTEQFF
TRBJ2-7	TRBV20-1	CSVTVSAYEQYF
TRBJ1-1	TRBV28	CASSLLHREYTEAFF
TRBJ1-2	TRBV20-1	CSARVIPFGYYGYTF
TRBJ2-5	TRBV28	CASSRFPGQGAKTQYF
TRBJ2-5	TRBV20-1	CSVGPRRLVGETQYF
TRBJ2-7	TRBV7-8	CASSLAGSREISYEQYF
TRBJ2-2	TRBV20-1	CSARDPRLAGGPGELFF
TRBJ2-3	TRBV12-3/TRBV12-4	CASGQGGTDTQYF
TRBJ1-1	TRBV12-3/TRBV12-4	CASSSFPGGMNTEAFF
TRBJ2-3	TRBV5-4	CASSRTLAGASTDTQYF
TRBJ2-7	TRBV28	CASYPRQISSYEQYF
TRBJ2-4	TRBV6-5	CASSYETGENIQYF
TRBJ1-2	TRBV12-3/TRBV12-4	CASSFVTDYGYTF
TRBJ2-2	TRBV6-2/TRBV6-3	CASSGTSGGLKRGELFF
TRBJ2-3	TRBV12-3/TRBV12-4	CASSRKGAWEEDTQYF
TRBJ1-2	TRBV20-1	CSTPRTDFNYGYTF
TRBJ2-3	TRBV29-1	CSVYRSTDTQYF